This T cell receptor beta chain was sequenced during a study of early T cells in non-severe SARS-CoV-2 infection. Study-wide background: Sequencing of unsorted whole blood was done on bulk RNA, leaving chains unpaired.

Each single cDNA molecule received a unique molecular identifier. TCRdb itself ran the 5' RACE reads through MiXCR, one entry per CDR3 protein. This table holds some 52,000 distinct CDR3 sequences, approximately 8% found once. Trimming took off 4 bases at V and 6 bases at J, with 9 bases between the two ends. Germline V CDR1 and CDR2: SGDLS, YYNGEE. The CDR3 has 12 amino acids. This clonotype was seen at least ten times. Sequencing was performed on whole blood. The rearrangement joins TRBV9 to TRBJ2-3, with no clear D. The receptor's source is an adult who was a healthcare worker with PCR-confirmed SARS-CoV-2 infection or an uninfected control (not recorded which). The CDR3 DNA follows: TGTGCCAGCAGCCCCGACCTGGATACGCAGTATTTT. Residues: CASSPDLDTQYF.